This TCR beta chain was identified during a study of T cell responses to AZD1222 COVID-19 vaccine. Note on this clone: Its matching antigen is unknown.

Broader study findings: No repertoire was sampled before or during the peak T cell response, only after it. In a largely white British group with more females than males, clonal diversity was possibly underestimated.

The repertoire was sequenced with immunoSEQ multiplex PCR; TCRdb's copy has only in-frame clones and lacks some. The table includes around 100,000 clones, about 88% detected once. This TCR derives from an adult in good health. Sequenced material: peripheral blood, taken on day 0 of AZD1222 vaccination.

The CDR3 coding sequence is TGTGCCAGCAGTGTATGGGGCGGGGGGGAAGTCTCCTATAATTCACCCCTCCACTTT. This translates into CASSVWGGGEVSYNSPLHF. The chain carries TRBV6-4 and TRBJ1-6; D is possibly TRBD1 (5 bases). This CDR3 is 19 amino acids long. Trimming stripped 4 bases from V and 0 bases from J, with 19 bases between. The germline CDR1 and CDR2 sequences are MRHNA and SNTAGT.